The 11 T cell receptor beta chains below all came from one sample that was sequenced in a study of T cells in Graves' hyperthyroidism and ophthalmopathy. TCR beta CDR3 regions were amplified from RNA. HTBI primers drove first-round RT-PCR of the TCR CDR3. Using its own MiXCR run on the multiplex PCR reads, TCRdb lists one record per CDR3 protein. The profile shows about 560,000 distinct CDR3 sequences, approximately 15% of them singletons. The sequencing input was blood. These receptors were taken from a woman under 30 with Graves' hyperthyroidism.

The CDR3 nucleotides read TGCAGTGCTAGGACAGGGCTGGGGAACACTGAAGCTTTCTTT. It specifies CSARTGLGNTEAFF. V is TRBV20-1 and J is TRBJ1-1, with 7 bases aligning to TRBD1. The CDR3 consists of 14 residues. From germline, CDR1 is DFQATT and CDR2 SNEGSKA (reference sequence). With V trimmed by 3 bases and J by 1 base, 5 bases remained unmatched.

This clonotype was seen repeatedly, ten times or more. This chain links TRBV2 with TRBJ1-3; 7 nucleotides align to TRBD1. Trimming took 6 bases from V and 0 from J; bases not matched to a gene: 5. From germline, CDR1 is SNHLY and CDR2 FYNNEI. This CDR3 has 15 amino acids. The CDR3 DNA is TGTGCCAGCAGGGACAGGCTGTTCTCTGGAAACACCATATATTTT. Translating it yields CASRDRLFSGNTIYF.

The chain recombines TRBV27 with TRBJ1-6; unclear D gene. The CDR3 extends over 16 amino acids. The germline V and J ends were trimmed by 2 bases and 7 bases, with 15 bases remaining between them. The germline CDR1 and CDR2 sequences are MNHEY and SMNVEV (reference sequence). CDR3 sequence reads: CASSLAGFGVNSPLHF. In DNA form, the CDR3 reads TGTGCCAGCAGTTTAGCGGGGTTCGGGGTCAATTCACCCCTCCACTTT.

This clonotype was counted a few times. V is TRBV12-3 or TRBV12-4 and J is TRBJ2-2; D remains unclear. This CDR3 has 14 amino acids. V shed 2 bases and J shed 5 bases, with 9 bases lying between them. CDR3 sequence: CASSLRKVTGELFF. The CDR3 DNA follows: TGTGCCAGCAGTTTAAGGAAGGTAACCGGGGAGCTGTTTTTT.

The gene calls are TRBV6-2 or TRBV6-3 and TRBJ2-7, with D uncertain. The CDR3 runs to 13 residues. Trimming shortened V by 1 base and J by 3 bases, and 7 bases separated the two germline ends. Germline-derived CDR1 and CDR2 are MNHEY and SVGEGT. CDR3 coding DNA: TGTGCCAGCAGTTACTTAGGCAACTACGAGCAGTACTTC. Amino acids: CASSYLGNYEQYF.

This clonotype was seen a handful of times. The chain combines TRBV19 with TRBJ1-2; D remains unclear. Germline-derived CDR1 and CDR2 are LNHDA and SQIVND (reference sequence). Trimming left V 3 bases short and J 4 bases short, with 9 bases between. This CDR3 is built from 13 residues. Here the CDR3 DNA reads TGTGCCAGTAGTATGGGAGGAATCTATGGCTACACCTTC. The encoded protein is CASSMGGIYGYTF.

This CDR3 reads CSARVPPVSLTDTQYF. The CDR3 DNA sequence: TGCAGTGCTAGAGTCCCCCCAGTTTCTCTCACAGATACGCAGTATTTT. The chain combines TRBV20-1 with TRBJ2-3, with unresolved D. CDR3 size: 16 residues. The V end lost 1 base, the J end lost 2 bases, and 16 bases lay between the germline ends. Germline assignment: CDR1 DFQATT and CDR2 SNEGSKA (reference sequence).

The rearrangement links TRBV20-1 to TRBJ1-2; D is perhaps TRBD1 (5 bases). Trimming took off 4 bases at V and 10 bases at J, with 16 bases between the two ends. Germline values: CDR1 DFQATT, CDR2 SNEGSKA (reference sequence). The CDR3 length is 12 residues. The CDR3 DNA follows: TGCAGTGCTATGGGGACCCGAGAAACCTACACCTTC. Protein product: CSAMGTRETYTF.

This clonotype showed up just once. A clone one base away is much larger, so this may be a read error. The rearrangement uses TRBV4-2 and TRBJ2-1, with 8 bases matching TRBD1. This CDR3 spans 16 amino acids. Germline V CDR1 and CDR2: LGHNA, YNFKEQ. DNA for the CDR3: TGTGCCAGCAGCCAAGATCTACAGGGGGGAGACAGGGAGCAGCTCTTC. Its translation is CASSQDLQGGDREQLF.

This chain connects TRBV11-3 to TRBJ2-4; 9 positions match TRBD1. With 5 bases clipped from V and 7 bases from J, the junction kept 12 bases outside the gene matches. Germline lookup yields CDR1 SGHNT and CDR2 YENEEA. This CDR3 comprises 16 residues. The chain's CDR3 is CASSTDRDRDWNIQYF. In DNA form, the CDR3 reads TGTGCCAGCAGCACAGACCGGGACAGGGATTGGAACATTCAGTACTTC.

The J gene is TRBJ2-7, the V gene TRBV29-1; 8 bases line up with TRBD1. Trimming took 6 bases from V and 2 from J; bases not matched to a gene: 3. Germline loops: CDR1 SQVTM, CDR2 ANQGSEA. CDR3 length equals 12 residues. In DNA form, the CDR3 reads TGCAGCGTCCCGGGACAGGCCTACGAGCAGTACTTC. It yields the protein CSVPGQAYEQYF.